One sample yielded the 27 T cell receptor beta chains listed below, sequenced in a study of regulatory T cells in long-lasting Graves disease. According to the study, TCR beta libraries were built with iRepertoire HTBI primers and CDR3-region Arm-PCR. MiXCR, run by TCRdb on the multiplex PCR reads, gives a single entry per CDR3 protein. The table has 400,000 to 500,000 distinct CDR3 sequences, 20% to 25% seen once; the top ten hold 14%. Time point defined: persistent/refractory GD, antithyroid drugs over 5 years with positive TRAb. The authors made the TCR library using RNA they extracted from PBMCs. The material sequenced was peripheral blood mononuclear cells (PBMCs), taken when the disease was refractory, from a patient treated with antithyroid drugs. These receptors all come from a female donor with Graves disease.

This rearrangement joins TRBV5-8 to TRBJ2-1; a possible D gene is TRBD2 (6 bases). Germline V gene sequence: CDR1 SGHTS, CDR2 YDEGEE. The CDR3 covers 14 residues. The V end lost 3 bases, the J end lost 7 bases, and 14 bases lay between the germline ends. CDR3 sequence (DNA): TGTGCCAGCAGCTGGGGTGTGGGAGGAAATGAGCAGTTCTTC. This codes for CASSWGVGGNEQFF.

V usage is TRBV10-2 and J usage is TRBJ1-1; D gene unclear. The V gene's germline CDR1 is WSHSY and CDR2 SAAADI. The V end was cut by 7 bases, the J end by 3 bases, with 6 bases between. The CDR3 has 11 amino acids. Here the CDR3 DNA reads TGCGCCAGCAATGTTTACACTGAAGCTTTCTTT. Protein sequence: CASNVYTEAFF.

This clonotype was observed a single time. J is TRBJ2-2 and V is TRBV30; TRBD2 aligns across 9 bases. In germline, CDR1 is GTSNPN, CDR2 SVGIG (reference sequence). CDR3 length: 15 amino acids. With 3 bases clipped from V and 7 bases from J, the junction kept 9 bases outside the gene matches. The CDR3 region is CAWRAGTSMLGELFF. The CDR3 DNA reads as TGTGCCTGGAGGGCCGGGACTAGCATGCTCGGGGAGCTGTTTTTT. The whole variable domain, filled in from reference TRBV30 and TRBJ2-2, reads SQTIHQWPATLVQPVGSPLSLECTVEGTSNPNLYWYRQAAGRGLQLLFYSVGIGQISSEVPQNLSASRPQDRQFILSSKKLLLSDSGFYLCAWRAGTSMLGELFFGEGSRLTVL.

The gene calls are TRBV4-1 and TRBJ2-7, with D unclear. This CDR3 contains 15 residues. The germline CDR1 and CDR2 sequences are MGHRA and YSYEKL. V lost 0 bases and J 2 bases, leaving 11 bases between the germline ends. The CDR3 sequence is CASSQDFGATYEQYF. For the CDR3, the DNA is TGCGCCAGCAGCCAAGATTTCGGTGCAACCTACGAGCAGTACTTC.

The chain combines TRBV14 with TRBJ2-1; 9 bases agree with TRBD2. Germline CDR1 and CDR2: SGHDN and FVKESK. The CDR3 spans 21 residues. V was pared by 0 bases and J by 7 bases, with 22 bases of the junction left unmatched. CDR3 loop: CASSQDVLAGVSGLYSNEQFF. DNA for the CDR3: TGTGCCAGCAGCCAAGATGTCTTAGCGGGAGTTTCTGGGTTATATTCTAATGAGCAGTTCTTC.

At least ten counts were recorded for this clonotype. The rearrangement uses TRBV2 and TRBJ1-5; 8 nucleotides line up with TRBD1. Germline values: CDR1 SNHLY, CDR2 FYNNEI. With 5 bases clipped from V and 5 bases from J, the junction kept 5 bases outside the gene matches. The CDR3 runs 14 residues. The DNA of the CDR3 is TGTGCCAGCAGTACCGGGACAGGAGATCAGCCCCAGCATTTT. It specifies CASSTGTGDQPQHF.

This clonotype was counted between two and nine times. The chain recombines TRBV9 with TRBJ1-2, with D uncertain. Per germline, CDR1 SGDLS and CDR2 YYNGEE. The length of the CDR3 is 14 residues. V was cut by 4 bases and J by 2 bases, with 12 bases left in between. Here the CDR3 DNA reads TGTGCCAGCAGCCCCACCCAAGGGAACTATGGCTACACCTTC. Translating it yields CASSPTQGNYGYTF.

The V gene is TRBV2, the J gene TRBJ2-3; D may be TRBD2 (6 bases). The CDR3 totals 15 residues. V was shortened by 10 bases and J by 0 bases, with 17 bases between the two germline ends. Germline CDR1 and CDR2: SNHLY and FYNNEI. The CDR3 region is CAIPRAGPSTDTQYF. The CDR3 bases are TGTGCCATCCCGAGGGCGGGACCCAGCACAGATACGCAGTATTTT.

In DNA form, the CDR3 reads TGTGCCAGCAGCCCCGTCGGAGGATCACCCCTCCACTTT. Translating it yields CASSPVGGSPLHF. The chain combines TRBV14 with TRBJ1-6; D uncertain. Germline V CDR1 and CDR2: SGHDN, FVKESK. V lost 4 bases and J 10 bases, leaving 11 bases between the germline ends. This CDR3 is 13 amino acids long.

This clonotype has just a few counts. The chain uses TRBV18 and TRBJ2-7; D is unclear. Per the germline V gene, CDR1 is KGHSH and CDR2 is LQKENI. The length of the CDR3 is 13 residues. V shed 6 bases and J shed 0 bases, with 9 bases lying between them. The CDR3 loop reads CASSPLISYEQYF. The CDR3 bases are TGTGCCAGCTCTCCCTTGATCTCCTACGAGCAGTACTTC.

J is TRBJ2-7 and V is TRBV27; 10 positions agree with TRBD2. The CDR3 covers 16 residues. Trimming cost V 7 bases and J 5 bases; bases outside gene matches: 14. CDR1 is MNHEY and CDR2 is SMNVEV in the germline V gene (reference sequence). The CDR3 DNA reads as TGTGCCAGCAACCCAACCTCTAGCGGGAGTTTCCACGAGCAGTACTTC. It is translated as CASNPTSSGSFHEQYF.

The V call is TRBV2, the J call TRBJ2-1; TRBD1 matches 10 bases. This CDR3 comprises 17 residues. J gave up 4 bases and V 6 bases, and 12 bases lay outside the gene matches. Germline CDR1 and CDR2: SNHLY and FYNNEI. The CDR3 is CASSQRGQGRVYNEQFF. As DNA, the CDR3 is TGTGCCAGCAGCCAAAGGGGACAGGGGAGAGTATACAATGAGCAGTTCTTC. Full variable domain (remainder filled in from reference TRBV2 and TRBJ2-1): EPEVTQTPSHQVTQMGQEVILRCVPISNHLYFYWYRQILGQKVEFLVSFYNNEISEKSEIFDDQFSVERPDGSNFTLKIRSTKLEDSAMYFCASSQRGQGRVYNEQFFGPGTRLTVL.

This clonotype was found many times. Since a much larger clone is just one base distant, this may be a read error. The genes are TRBV9 and TRBJ2-5; TRBD2 matches 7 bases. Germline CDR1 and CDR2: SGDLS and YYNGEE. This CDR3 region has 13 residues. Trimming cost V 1 base and J 3 bases; bases outside gene matches: 0. The CDR3 sequence: CASSVLAEETQYF. CDR3 nucleotides: TGTGCCAGCAGCGTACTAGCGGAAGAGACCCAGTACTTC.

This clonotype was observed at least ten times. The chain carries TRBV6-1 and TRBJ2-5; 8 bases align to TRBD1. CDR3 length: 12 amino acids. Germline values: CDR1 MNHNS, CDR2 SASEGT. Trimming cost V 8 bases and J 6 bases; bases outside gene matches: 5. This CDR3 reads CASRWDRKTQYF. The CDR3 bases are TGTGCCAGCCGGTGGGACAGGAAGACCCAGTACTTC.

This clonotype has just a few counts. The J gene is TRBJ1-3, the V gene TRBV12-3 or TRBV12-4; TRBD1 might be the D (5 bases). V shed 7 bases and J shed 0 bases, with 19 bases lying between them. This CDR3 is 17 amino acids long. Here the CDR3 reads CASIPPEGPVSGNTIYF. CDR3 in DNA: TGTGCCAGCATCCCCCCCGAGGGACCAGTCTCTGGAAACACCATATATTTT.

The CDR3 DNA reads TGTGCCAGCAGCACACTGGGACAGGGGAGGTTGGACACTGAAGCTTTCTTT. The encoded protein is CASSTLGQGRLDTEAFF. The V gene is TRBV5-5, the J gene TRBJ1-1; 10 bases are a match to TRBD1. With 4 bases clipped from V and 3 bases from J, the junction kept 12 bases outside the gene matches. The CDR3 runs to 17 residues. Germline V gene lookup returns CDR1 SGHKS and CDR2 YYEKEE (reference sequence). Full variable domain (missing parts from reference TRBV5-5 and TRBJ1-1): DAGVTQSPTHLIKTRGQQVTLRCSPISGHKSVSWYQQVLGQGPQFIFQYYEKEERGRGNFPDRFSARQFPNYSSELNVNALLLGDSALYLCASSTLGQGRLDTEAFFGQGTRLTVV.

About this clonotype itself: This may stem from a read error, because a much larger clone lies one nucleotide away. The rearrangement uses TRBV24-1 and TRBJ2-2, with D possibly matching TRBD2 (5 bases). The CDR3 totals 15 residues. Germline values: CDR1 KGHDR, CDR2 SFDVKD. The CDR3 loop reads CATSDNLANTGELVF. The CDR3 bases are TGTGCCACCAGTGATAACCTGGCGAACACCGGGGAGCTGGTTTTT.

This clonotype was counted a few times. The chain carries TRBV20-1 and TRBJ1-6; D uncertain. V lost 7 bases to trimming and J lost 4 bases, with 17 bases between them. CDR1 and CDR2 from the germline V gene are DFQATT and SNEGSKA (reference sequence). This CDR3 comprises 15 residues. The CDR3 coding sequence is TGCAGTGGTACCCCCGCGACTGTGTATAATTCACCCCTCCACTTT. Amino acid sequence: CSGTPATVYNSPLHF.

There are many counts of this clonotype. V and J are TRBV11-2 and TRBJ2-7; TRBD2 is a possible D gene (5 bases). Trimming pared 6 bases from V and 0 bases from J, leaving 12 bases between. The CDR3 covers 14 residues. Germline V CDR1 and CDR2: SGHAT, FQNNGV. The CDR3 DNA is TGTGCCAGCAGTCGCACTAGAGGCTCCTACGAGCAGTACTTC. Its translation is CASSRTRGSYEQYF.

Comments on this clonotype: This CDR3 fails to terminate in the conserved phenylalanine or tryptophan, so it likely reflects a read error. This chain uses TRBV6-2 or TRBV6-3 with TRBJ1-5; 9 positions match TRBD1. This CDR3 spans 14 amino acids. V lost 5 bases, J lost 4 bases, and 3 bases stayed unmatched. Germline loops: CDR1 MNHEY, CDR2 SVGEGT. This CDR3 reads CASSLDRGNQPQHS. CDR3 nucleotides: TGTGCCAGCAGTCTCGACAGGGGGAATCAGCCCCAGCATTCT.

This clonotype was recorded many times. The chain couples TRBV2 to TRBJ1-5; a weak D match, TRBD1 (5 bases). V lost 6 bases and J lost 12, with 12 bases in between. This CDR3 spans 11 amino acids. Germline V gene lookup returns CDR1 SNHLY and CDR2 FYNNEI. CDR3: CASRRGGSQHF. The DNA for the CDR3 is TGTGCCAGCAGGCGGGGGGGGAGCCAGCATTTT.

The rearrangement links TRBV19 to TRBJ1-1, with D tentatively TRBD1 (5 bases). Per germline, CDR1 LNHDA and CDR2 SQIVND (reference sequence). V lost 0 bases and J lost 1, with 6 bases in between. CDR3 size: 14 residues. The CDR3 nucleotides read TGTGCCAGTAGTATAGACAGGGCGAACACTGAAGCTTTCTTT. It yields the protein CASSIDRANTEAFF.

V and J are TRBV7-9 and TRBJ2-1; a possible D gene is TRBD1 (6 bases). CDR3 size: 12 residues. Germline CDR1 SEHNR, CDR2 FQNEAQ (reference sequence). Trimming took 3 bases from V and 9 from J, leaving 9 bases between them. Here the CDR3 reads CASSLVGAEQFF. The CDR3 nucleotides are TGTGCCAGCAGCTTGGTGGGGGCTGAGCAGTTCTTC.

This chain joins TRBV2 and TRBJ2-7, with 12 positions matching TRBD1. CDR1 is SNHLY and CDR2 is FYNNEI in the germline V gene. This CDR3 has 17 residues. The junction had 8 bases not matched to a gene; V was cut back by 5 bases and J by 0 bases. CDR3: CASSSGTGGASSYEQYF. In nucleotides, the CDR3 is TGTGCCAGCAGTTCCGGGACAGGGGGCGCAAGCTCCTACGAGCAGTACTTC.

This clonotype has just a few counts. This chain joins TRBV7-9 and TRBJ2-1, with 11 bases aligning to TRBD2. Germline V gene sequence: CDR1 SEHNR, CDR2 FQNEAQ (reference sequence). Losses at the gene ends were 5 bases for V and 0 bases for J; bases not matched to a gene: 12. The CDR3 length is 19 residues. CDR3 region: CASSPGAGLAASSYNEQFF. DNA of the CDR3: TGTGCCAGCAGCCCGGGGGCGGGACTAGCGGCTAGCTCCTACAATGAGCAGTTCTTC.

The sample holds many counts of this clonotype. V usage is TRBV28 and J usage is TRBJ1-6; D is undetermined. Germline V gene sequence: CDR1 MDHEN, CDR2 SYDVKM. There are 14 residues in the CDR3. Trimming took off 0 bases at V and 13 bases at J, with 13 bases between the two ends. This chain's CDR3 is CASSLWSHDEPLHF. DNA of the CDR3: TGTGCCAGCAGTTTATGGTCTCATGACGAGCCCCTCCACTTT. Using reference TRBV28 and TRBJ1-6 for the parts outside the CDR3, the full variable domain is DVKVTQSSRYLVKRTGEKVFLECVQDMDHENMFWYRQDPGLGLRLIYFSYDVKMKEKGDIPEGYSVSREKKERFSLILESASTNQTSMYLCASSLWSHDEPLHFGNGTRLTVT.

The chain couples TRBV10-3 to TRBJ1-5; 7 nucleotides agree with TRBD1. With V trimmed by 10 bases and J by 0 bases, 6 bases remained unmatched. CDR3 length: 14 residues. The V gene's germline CDR1 is ENHRY and CDR2 SYGVKD. The CDR3 sequence is CASGTADSNQPQHF. The CDR3, as DNA: TGTGCCAGCGGGACAGCAGATAGCAATCAGCCCCAGCATTTT.